The entry below describes one T cell receptor beta chain. The data stem from a study of CD8+ T cells in alopecia areata. The CDR3 has 14 amino acids. The germline V gene has CDR1 PRHDT and CDR2 FYEKMQ (reference sequence). With 5 bases clipped from V and 8 bases from J, the junction kept 11 bases outside the gene matches. Extraction and reverse transcription of RNA yielded cDNA as the sequencing template. The method was immunoSEQ multiplex PCR; TCRdb's version includes in-frame clones alone and lacks a portion of them. Among 100,000 to 150,000 clones listed, more than 40% were seen once. The sample in question was CD8+ T cells sorted from blood, obtained at week 0. The sequence derives from a human donor with alopecia areata. The rearrangement links TRBV13 to TRBJ1-2, with 7 bases identical to TRBD1. CDR3 DNA: TGTGCCAGCAGCCCTTCGACAGGGCCGGACGGCTACACCTTC. Amino acids: CASSPSTGPDGYTF. The whole variable domain, remainder taken from reference TRBV13 and TRBJ1-2, is AAGVIQSPRHLIKEKRETATLKCYPIPRHDTVYWYQQGPGQDPQFLISFYEKMQSDKGSIPDRFSAQQFSDYHSELNMSSLELGDSALYFCASSPSTGPDGYTFGSGTRLTVV.